This TCR beta chain comes out of a study of Ad26.COV2.S vaccination and SARS-CoV-2 variants. Study overall: The donor belonged to the COV1001 Ad26.COV2.S trial arm. Once, or twice with 56 days between doses, Ad26.COV2.S was given intramuscularly.

Points on this clone: Its antigen remains unknown.

Assay: immunoSEQ multiplex PCR; the TCRdb copy retains only in-frame clones and omits some. Of 440,000 or so clones in the sample, 92% were seen once. Study-wide findings and caveats: Analyses that measured TCR breadth and depth may have underestimated total T cell responses.

The CDR3 totals 18 residues. V was shortened by 1 base and J by 0 bases, with 17 bases between the two germline ends. Germline-derived CDR1 and CDR2 are SGHNT and YYREEE (reference sequence). Treatment meaning: around 19 received Ad26.COV2.S at low or high dose, single or two shots; a few received placebo; per-sample allocation not given. It was on day 63 after the first vaccine or placebo injection that samples were taken. The sequence derives from a person aged 18 to 65 who received the Ad26.COV2.S COVID-19 vaccine or a placebo. The chain recombines TRBV5-4 with TRBJ1-5, with D unresolved. The source material was peripheral blood, sampled in a trial of Ad26.COV2.S vaccine versus placebo. Written as DNA, the CDR3 is TGTGCCAGCAGCTTGCGTTCGTCGGCGGACCATAGCAATCAGCCCCAGCATTTT. This codes for CASSLRSSADHSNQPQHF.